These T cell receptor beta chains were read from a single sample in a study of T cell repertoires in cytomegalovirus infection. TCRdb re-called the reads with MiXCR, one entry per CDR3 protein. The data show around 190,000 distinct CDR3 sequences, with around an eighth seen just once and about a quarter held by the top ten. Sequenced sample: PBMCs. The receptors come from a human donor in good health (CMV status not recorded). Some clones in this sample may be carry-over from other donors' samples. The CDR3 runs from the conserved cysteine through the conserved F or W. The order of the fields is J gene, clone size, V gene, D gene, CDR3 protein, CDR3 DNA. A D gene is named only where the DNA matches it firmly. Size values are once, few and many counts, or a class for expanded clones, and some rows have none.

>TRBJ1-1|few|TRBV20-1|TRBD1
CSALGQANTEAFF
TGCAGTGCTCTAGGACAGGCGAACACTGAAGCTTTCTTT
>TRBJ1-5|many|TRBV7-8|NA
CASSLAGGAGSNQPQHF
TGTGCCAGCAGCTTAGCGGGGGGCGCGGGAAGCAATCAGCCCCAGCATTTT
>TRBJ2-7|NA|TRBV7-2|NA
CASSAGTSIYEQYF
TGTGCCAGCAGCGCCGGAACTAGTATCTACGAGCAGTACTTC
>TRBJ2-7|NA|TRBV28|TRBD2
CASTRTSGIYEQYF
TGTGCCAGCACCCGGACTAGCGGGATCTACGAGCAGTACTTC
>TRBJ2-5|NA|TRBV5-6|NA
CASSLAGGGYQETQYF
TGTGCCAGCAGCTTGGCCGGTGGGGGGTACCAAGAGACCCAGTACTTC
>TRBJ1-1|many|TRBV7-2|NA
CASSPGTPNTEAFF
TGTGCCAGCAGCCCCGGGACACCGAACACTGAAGCTTTCTTT
>TRBJ1-3|NA|TRBV7-9|NA
CASSLPTAGNTIYF
TGTGCCAGCAGCTTACCGACCGCCGGAAACACCATATATTTT
>TRBJ1-1|few|TRBV9|NA
CASSVGAGVGTEAFF
TGTGCCAGCAGCGTAGGGGCAGGGGTTGGCACTGAAGCTTTCTTT
>TRBJ2-3|few|TRBV6-6|NA
CASSYVGTDTQYF
TGTGCCAGCAGTTACGTGGGGACAGATACGCAGTATTTT
>TRBJ1-4|NA|TRBV28|NA
CASSLRGITTNEKLFF
TGTGCCAGCAGTTTAAGAGGGATAACAACTAATGAAAAACTGTTTTTT
>TRBJ1-4|NA|TRBV14|NA
CASSSRVAANEKLFF
TGTGCCAGCAGCTCCAGGGTAGCCGCTAATGAAAAACTGTTTTTT
>TRBJ1-3|many|TRBV7-2|NA
CASSLAGTVSGNTIYF
TGTGCCAGCAGCTTAGCCGGGACGGTCTCTGGAAACACCATATATTTT
>TRBJ2-2|NA|TRBV24-1|TRBD2
CATGLAGVQLFF
TGTGCCACGGGACTAGCGGGAGTGCAGCTGTTTTTT
>TRBJ2-5|many|TRBV7-2|NA
CASSLGQATTETQYF
TGTGCCAGCAGCTTAGGACAGGCTACTACGGAGACCCAGTACTTC
>TRBJ2-1|NA|TRBV5-1|TRBD2
CASSPTSDRNEQFF
TGCGCCAGCAGCCCTACTAGCGACCGGAATGAGCAGTTCTTC
>TRBJ2-1|few|TRBV18|NA
CASSPTGTLGEQFF
TGTGCCAGCTCACCGACCGGGACCCTCGGGGAGCAGTTCTTC
>TRBJ1-5|few|TRBV4-1|NA
CASSQDAGRSQPQHF
TGCGCCAGCAGCCAAGATGCGGGCCGTAGTCAGCCCCAGCATTTT
>TRBJ1-2|few|TRBV7-6|NA
CASSSHVTWEDGYTF
TGTGCCAGCAGCTCCCATGTGACTTGGGAGGATGGCTACACCTTC
>TRBJ2-6|few|TRBV7-9|NA
CASRSLASRGANVLTF
TGTGCCAGCAGGTCTCTTGCGAGCAGAGGGGCCAACGTCCTGACTTTC
>TRBJ2-5|many|TRBV2|NA
CASRSILGGQETQYF
TGTGCCAGCAGGTCGATACTAGGTGGCCAAGAGACCCAGTACTTC
>TRBJ2-2|once|TRBV2|NA
CASNRGALPDGELFF
TGTGCCAGCAATCGTGGGGCCCTCCCTGACGGGGAGCTGTTTTTT
>TRBJ2-6|NA|TRBV10-3|NA
CAISPFQGSGANVLTF
TGTGCCATCAGCCCATTCCAGGGCTCTGGGGCCAACGTCCTGACTTTC
>TRBJ1-5|NA|TRBV20-1|NA
CSASLSSNQPQHF
TGCAGTGCATCACTTAGTAGCAATCAGCCCCAGCATTTT
>TRBJ2-3|many|TRBV10-3|TRBD2
CAIKTSGGAGQADTQYF
TGTGCCATCAAGACTAGCGGGGGGGCCGGTCAGGCAGATACGCAGTATTTT